This T cell receptor (beta chain) was captured in a study of monozygotic twins with cystic fibrosis. With 3 bases removed from V and 0 bases from J, the gap between germline ends came to 12 bases. The germline gives CDR1 SGHRS, CDR2 YFSETQ. The CDR3 loop spans 16 amino acids. Libraries were prepared by immunoSEQ multiplex PCR; TCRdb keeps only in-frame clonotypes and omits some of them. Among roughly 35,000 clones listed, roughly 84% were seen once. In regard to this clone: Its target is not known.

General study findings and limits: In this small cohort, shared CDR3 numbers showed no association with age, concordance or disease severity.

This rearrangement joins TRBV5-1 to TRBJ1-4; TRBD1 might be the D (6 bases). This TCR was recovered from a girl aged 2 to 9 with cystic fibrosis. The specimen was blood. The CDR3 DNA sequence: TGCGCCAGCAGCTCCGGACAGACCACAACTAATGAAAAACTGTTTTTT. It is translated as CASSSGQTTTNEKLFF.